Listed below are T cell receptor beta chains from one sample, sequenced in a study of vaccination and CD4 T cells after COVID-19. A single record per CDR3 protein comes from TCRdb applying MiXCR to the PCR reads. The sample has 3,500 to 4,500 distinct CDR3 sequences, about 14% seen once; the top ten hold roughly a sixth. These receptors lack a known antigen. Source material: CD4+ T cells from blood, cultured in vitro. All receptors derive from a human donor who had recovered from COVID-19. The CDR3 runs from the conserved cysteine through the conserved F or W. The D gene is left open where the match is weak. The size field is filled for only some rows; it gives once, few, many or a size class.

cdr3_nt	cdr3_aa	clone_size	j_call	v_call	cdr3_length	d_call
TGTGCCAGCACTGCGACGGTAAACTGGAGCAATCAGCCCCAGCATTTT	CASTATVNWSNQPQHF	medium-sized	TRBJ1-5	TRBV6-1	16	-
TGTGCCAGCAGCCGGTCAGGGGGGGGTGAAGCTTTCTTT	CASSRSGGGEAFF	few	TRBJ1-1	TRBV6-1	13	TRBD1
TGCAGTGCTACAAAAGCGGGGAGCACAGATACGCAGTATTTT	CSATKAGSTDTQYF	medium-sized	TRBJ2-3	TRBV20-1	14	TRBD2
TGCGCCAGCAGCTTGGTCAGTACAGGCTACGTTGTGAACACTGAAGCTTTCTTT	CASSLVSTGYVVNTEAFF	-	TRBJ1-1	TRBV5-1	18	-
TGTGTCAGCAGTACCCGGGGGTGGGTCCCTGAAGCTTTCTTT	CVSSTRGWVPEAFF	-	TRBJ1-1	TRBV27	14	-
TGTGCCAGAAGCTCCCTGCCCCATCAGCCCCAGCATTTT	CARSSLPHQPQHF	-	TRBJ1-5	TRBV5-3	13	-
TGTGCCAACAGCTTAGAGGCTGGCTATGGCTACACCTTC	CANSLEAGYGYTF	-	TRBJ1-2	TRBV11-2	13	-
TGTGCCAGCAGTCGCGGGCAGGGGGTGTGGGCCTTC	CASSRGQGVWAF	medium-sized	TRBJ1-2	TRBV12-3/TRBV12-4	12	TRBD1
TGTGCCAGCAGTGCCCGACAGGGAACAACTAATGAAAAACTGTTTTTT	CASSARQGTTNEKLFF	-	TRBJ1-4	TRBV12-3/TRBV12-4	16	TRBD1
TGTGCCAGCAGCCCGGACAGTTATAGCAATCAGCCCCAGCATTTT	CASSPDSYSNQPQHF	-	TRBJ1-5	TRBV3-1	15	-
TGTGCCACCAGCAGCCCACAGGGCTATAGCAATCAGCCCCAGCATTTT	CATSSPQGYSNQPQHF	medium-sized	TRBJ1-5	TRBV15	16	-
TGTGCCAGCAGGGGGGACACAATGAACACTGAAGCTTTCTTT	CASRGDTMNTEAFF	-	TRBJ1-1	TRBV11-2	14	-
TGTGCCAGCCTAGACCCCGGGGGGACTAACTATGGCTACACCTTC	CASLDPGGTNYGYTF	-	TRBJ1-2	TRBV19	15	-
TGTGCCAGCTCACCCCAACTAGGGGGCACTGGGGCCAACGTCCTGACTTTC	CASSPQLGGTGANVLTF	few	TRBJ2-6	TRBV18	17	TRBD1
TGCGCCAGCAGCCATTCAGGACAGGGAGGAAATGAAAAACTGTTTTTT	CASSHSGQGGNEKLFF	-	TRBJ1-4	TRBV4-1	16	TRBD1
TGTGCCTGGAGTCCCGGGACAGGGGGTTTTTTGAATTCACCCCTCCACTTT	CAWSPGTGGFLNSPLHF	-	TRBJ1-6	TRBV30	17	TRBD1
TGCGCCAGCAGCTTGGCGCAGGCGCCCACAGATACGCAGTATTTT	CASSLAQAPTDTQYF	-	TRBJ2-3	TRBV5-1	15	-
TGCAGTGCCGCAGCGGGGGGGTTGGCCGGGGAGCTGTTTTTT	CSAAAGGLAGELFF	medium-sized	TRBJ2-2	TRBV20-1	14	TRBD2
TGTGCCAGCAGTTTGGGCAGCGGCAGGGTGGATCAGCCCCAGCATTTT	CASSLGSGRVDQPQHF	medium-sized	TRBJ1-5	TRBV12-3/TRBV12-4	16	-
TGTGCCAGTAGTAGTCTAGCGGGGGGGCGCACCGGGGAGCTGTTTTTT	CASSSLAGGRTGELFF	few	TRBJ2-2	TRBV19	16	TRBD2
TGTGCCAGCAGTTCATACCCCTACGGGGGTCCCCTCCACTTT	CASSSYPYGGPLHF	medium-sized	TRBJ1-6	TRBV27	14	-
TGTGCCAGCAGCTCCTCTGTTAGGAGGGAGACCCAGTACTTC	CASSSSVRRETQYF	-	TRBJ2-5	TRBV7-2	14	-
TGTGCCAGCAGCCACGACAGGCGACGCTACGAGCAGTACTTC	CASSHDRRRYEQYF	-	TRBJ2-7	TRBV7-9	14	-